The TCR beta chain under discussion was sequenced for a study of blood T cells in healthy people across ages. The wider study: Through template switching, about one barcoded beta molecule was captured per two T cells, as measured in model experiments.

Through a sample-barcoded 5' primer and a J-beta primer mix, a second PCR was run for roughly 6 to 12 cycles. A minimum of 2.5 million CDR3-containing paired-end reads was obtained for each sample. Each CDR3 protein gets one entry after TCRdb re-called the 5' RACE reads with MiXCR. The repertoire has roughly 800,000 distinct CDR3 sequences, about 55% of them found once; the top ten carry around 41%. Whole-study findings and limits: Per million T cells, TCR beta diversity dropped roughly linearly as age increased.

Notes on this clonotype: Its antigen is still unknown.

Germline trimming cut 10 bases from V and 1 base from J; bases unmatched to any gene: 10. Per germline, CDR1 MNHEY and CDR2 SVGAGI. CDR3 length: 15 residues. Each of the donors had 8 to 10 milliliters of peripheral blood drawn into EDTA-treated Vacutainer tubes. Sequenced: blood. V gene TRBV6-5 combines with J gene TRBJ2-7, with TRBD2 matching over 10 bases. This clonotype was obtained from an elderly man in good health. CDR3 loop: CATSSRTSGSYEQYF. The CDR3 DNA reads as TGTGCCACCTCTAGTCGGACTAGCGGATCCTACGAGCAGTACTTC.